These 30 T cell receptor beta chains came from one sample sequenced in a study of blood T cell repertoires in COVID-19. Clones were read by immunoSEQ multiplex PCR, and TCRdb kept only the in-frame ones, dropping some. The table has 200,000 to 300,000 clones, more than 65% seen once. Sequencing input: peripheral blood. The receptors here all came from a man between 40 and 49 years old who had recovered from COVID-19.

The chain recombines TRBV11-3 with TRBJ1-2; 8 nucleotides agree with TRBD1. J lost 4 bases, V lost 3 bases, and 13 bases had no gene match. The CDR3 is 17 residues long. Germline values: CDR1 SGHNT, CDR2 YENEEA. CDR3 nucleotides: TGTGCCAGCAGCTTTTCGGGGACAGGAGGAAGGAGCTATGGCTACACCTTC. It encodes CASSFSGTGGRSYGYTF.

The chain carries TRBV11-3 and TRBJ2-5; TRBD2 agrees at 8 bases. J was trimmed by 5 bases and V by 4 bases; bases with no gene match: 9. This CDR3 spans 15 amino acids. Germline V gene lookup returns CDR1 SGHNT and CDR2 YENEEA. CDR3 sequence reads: CASSSRGGDGETQYF. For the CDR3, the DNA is TGTGCCAGCAGCTCTCGGGGGGGCGATGGGGAGACCCAGTACTTC.

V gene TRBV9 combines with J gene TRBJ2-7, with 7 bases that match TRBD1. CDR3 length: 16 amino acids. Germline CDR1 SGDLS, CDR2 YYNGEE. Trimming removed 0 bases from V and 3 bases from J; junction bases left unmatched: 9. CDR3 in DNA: TGTGCCAGCAGCGTAGTGGAGACAGGGACCCTCTACGAGCAGTACTTC. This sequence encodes CASSVVETGTLYEQYF.

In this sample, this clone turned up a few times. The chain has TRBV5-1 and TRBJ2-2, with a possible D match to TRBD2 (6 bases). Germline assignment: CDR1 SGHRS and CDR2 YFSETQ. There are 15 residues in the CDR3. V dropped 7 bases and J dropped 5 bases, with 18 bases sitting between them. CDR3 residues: CASQRWAGRTGELFF. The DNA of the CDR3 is TGCGCCAGCCAGCGGTGGGCAGGGAGGACCGGGGAGCTGTTTTTT. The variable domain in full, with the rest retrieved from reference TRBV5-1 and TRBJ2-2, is KAGVTQTPRYLIKTRGQQVTLSCSPISGHRSVSWYQQTPGQGLQFLFEYFSETQRNKGNFPGRFSGRQFSNSRSEMNVSTLELGDSALYLCASQRWAGRTGELFFGEGSRLTVL.

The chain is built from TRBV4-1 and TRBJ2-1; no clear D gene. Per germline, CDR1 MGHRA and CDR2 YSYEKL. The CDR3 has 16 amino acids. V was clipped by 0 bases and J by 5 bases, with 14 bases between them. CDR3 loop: CASSQEGWRSNNEQFF. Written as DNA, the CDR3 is TGCGCCAGCAGCCAAGAGGGTTGGCGGAGCAACAATGAGCAGTTCTTC.

The CDR3 spells CASSLGPGFSYEQYF. In DNA, the CDR3 is TGTGCCAGCAGCTTAGGACCGGGGTTCTCCTACGAGCAGTACTTC. The chain couples TRBV11-2 to TRBJ2-7; TRBD2 is a possible D gene (5 bases). This CDR3 has 15 residues. Germline assignment: CDR1 SGHAT and CDR2 FQNNGV. V shed 1 base and J shed 0 bases, with 10 bases lying between them.

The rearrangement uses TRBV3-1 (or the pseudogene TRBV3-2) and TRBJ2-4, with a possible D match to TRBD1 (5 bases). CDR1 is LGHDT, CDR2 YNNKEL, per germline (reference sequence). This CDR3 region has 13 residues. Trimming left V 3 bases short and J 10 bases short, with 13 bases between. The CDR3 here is CASSHRPPGIQYF. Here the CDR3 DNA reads TGTGCCAGCAGCCACCGTCCCCCAGGGATTCAGTACTTC.

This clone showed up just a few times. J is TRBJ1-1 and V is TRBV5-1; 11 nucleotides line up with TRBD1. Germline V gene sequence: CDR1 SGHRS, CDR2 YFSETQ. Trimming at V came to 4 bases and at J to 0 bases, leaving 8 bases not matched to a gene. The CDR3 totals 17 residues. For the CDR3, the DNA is TGCGCCAGCAGCCCCTGGACAGGGGGCCTCATGAACACTGAAGCTTTCTTT. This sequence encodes CASSPWTGGLMNTEAFF. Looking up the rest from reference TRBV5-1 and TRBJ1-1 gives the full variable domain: KAGVTQTPRYLIKTRGQQVTLSCSPISGHRSVSWYQQTPGQGLQFLFEYFSETQRNKGNFPGRFSGRQFSNSRSEMNVSTLELGDSALYLCASSPWTGGLMNTEAFFGQGTRLTVV.

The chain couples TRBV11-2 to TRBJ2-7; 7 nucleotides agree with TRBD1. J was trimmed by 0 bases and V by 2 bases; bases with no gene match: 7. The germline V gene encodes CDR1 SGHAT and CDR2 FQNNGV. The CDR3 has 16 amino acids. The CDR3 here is CASSLSFGTVSYEQYF. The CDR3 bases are TGTGCCAGCAGCTTATCGTTCGGGACAGTCTCCTACGAGCAGTACTTC. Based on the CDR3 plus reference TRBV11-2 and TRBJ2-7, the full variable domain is EAGVAQSPRYKIIEKRQSVAFWCNPISGHATLYWYQQILGQGPKLLIQFQNNGVVDDSQLPKDRFSAERLKGVDSTLKIQPAKLEDSAVYLCASSLSFGTVSYEQYFGPGTRLTVT.

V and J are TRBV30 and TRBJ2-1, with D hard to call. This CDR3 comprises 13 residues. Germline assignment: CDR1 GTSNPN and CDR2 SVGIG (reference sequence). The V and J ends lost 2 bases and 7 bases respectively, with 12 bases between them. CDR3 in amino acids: CAWSTRVPNEQFF. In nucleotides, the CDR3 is TGTGCCTGGAGTACACGGGTGCCGAATGAGCAGTTCTTC.

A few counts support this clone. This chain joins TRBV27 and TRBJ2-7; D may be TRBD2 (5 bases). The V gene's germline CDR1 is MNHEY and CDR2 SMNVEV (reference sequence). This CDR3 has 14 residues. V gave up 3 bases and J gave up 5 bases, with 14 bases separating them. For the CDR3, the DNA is TGTGCCAGCAGTTTCTTGGGTCCGGGGAACGAGCAGTACTTC. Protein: CASSFLGPGNEQYF.

The CDR3 loop reads CASSYYEIRPGNYGYTF. The DNA for the CDR3 is TGTGCCAGCAGTTACTATGAAATAAGGCCGGGGAACTATGGCTACACCTTC. The V gene is TRBV6-2 or TRBV6-3, the J gene TRBJ1-2; D gene uncertain. CDR3 size: 17 residues. V was pared by 1 base and J by 2 bases, with 17 bases between. The germline CDR1 and CDR2 sequences are MNHEY and SVGEGT.

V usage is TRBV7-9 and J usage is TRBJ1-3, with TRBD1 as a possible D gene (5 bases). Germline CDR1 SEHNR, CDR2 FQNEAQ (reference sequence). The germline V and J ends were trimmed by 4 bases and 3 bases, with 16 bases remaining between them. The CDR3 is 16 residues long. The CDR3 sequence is CASSSTLPGVGNTIYF. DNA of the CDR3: TGTGCCAGCAGCTCGACCCTCCCGGGGGTTGGAAACACCATATATTTT.

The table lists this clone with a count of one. In DNA form, the CDR3 reads TGCAGCTCGACGGAGACTAGCGGGAGAAGTGAGCAGTTCTTC. Translating gives CSSTETSGRSEQFF. The V and J genes are TRBV29-1 and TRBJ2-1, with 12 bases that match TRBD2. In germline, CDR1 is SQVTM, CDR2 ANQGSEA. V was pared by 8 bases and J by 9 bases, with 11 bases of the junction left unmatched. The CDR3 length is 14 residues.

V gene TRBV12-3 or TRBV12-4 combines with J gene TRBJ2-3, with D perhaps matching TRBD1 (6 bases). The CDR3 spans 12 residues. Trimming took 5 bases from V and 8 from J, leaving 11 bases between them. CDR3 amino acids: CASSRTEVTQYF. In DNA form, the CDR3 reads TGTGCCAGCAGTCGGACAGAAGTTACGCAGTATTTT.

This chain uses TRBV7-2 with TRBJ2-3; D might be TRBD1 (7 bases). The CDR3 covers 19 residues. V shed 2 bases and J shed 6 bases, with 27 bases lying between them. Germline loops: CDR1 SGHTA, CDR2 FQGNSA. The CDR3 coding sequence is TGTGCCAGCAGCTTACTTGGGGGGCCTGACTCTGAGGGGGCGGATACGCAGTATTTT. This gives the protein CASSLLGGPDSEGADTQYF.

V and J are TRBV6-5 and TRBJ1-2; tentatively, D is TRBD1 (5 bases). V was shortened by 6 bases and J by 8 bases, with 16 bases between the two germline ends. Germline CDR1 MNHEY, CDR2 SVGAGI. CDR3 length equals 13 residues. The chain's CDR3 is CASSRGTRGGYTF. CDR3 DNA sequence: TGTGCCAGCAGCCGCGGGACCCGGGGCGGCTACACCTTC.

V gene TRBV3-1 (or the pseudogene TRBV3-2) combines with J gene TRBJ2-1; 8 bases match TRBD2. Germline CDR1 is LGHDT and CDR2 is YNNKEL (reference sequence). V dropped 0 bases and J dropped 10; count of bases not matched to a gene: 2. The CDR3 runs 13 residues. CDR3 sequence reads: CASSQDPSGEQFF. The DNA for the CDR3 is TGTGCCAGCAGCCAAGACCCTAGCGGGGAGCAGTTCTTC.

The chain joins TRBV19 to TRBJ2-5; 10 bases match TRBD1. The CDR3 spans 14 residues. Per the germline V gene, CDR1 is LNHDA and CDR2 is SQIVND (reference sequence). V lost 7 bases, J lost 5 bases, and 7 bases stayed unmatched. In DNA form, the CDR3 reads TGTGCCAGTAATCCGGGACAGGGGTCGGAGACCCAGTACTTC. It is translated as CASNPGQGSETQYF.

CDR3 residues: CASSMGLAESDTQYF. The DNA for the CDR3 is TGTGCCAGTAGTATGGGCCTAGCGGAGTCAGATACGCAGTATTTT. The V and J genes are TRBV19 and TRBJ2-3, with TRBD2 matching over 7 bases. The CDR3 consists of 15 residues. V shed 3 bases, J shed 4 bases, and the junction held 7 bases outside the gene matches. Germline V gene sequence: CDR1 LNHDA, CDR2 SQIVND (reference sequence).

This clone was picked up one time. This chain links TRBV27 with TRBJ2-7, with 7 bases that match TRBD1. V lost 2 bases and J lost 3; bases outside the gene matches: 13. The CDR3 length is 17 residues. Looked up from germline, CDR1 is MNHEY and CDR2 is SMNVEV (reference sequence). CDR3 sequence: CASSLLGDSPSNYEQYF. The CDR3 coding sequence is TGTGCCAGCAGTTTACTAGGGGACAGCCCTTCAAACTACGAGCAGTACTTC.

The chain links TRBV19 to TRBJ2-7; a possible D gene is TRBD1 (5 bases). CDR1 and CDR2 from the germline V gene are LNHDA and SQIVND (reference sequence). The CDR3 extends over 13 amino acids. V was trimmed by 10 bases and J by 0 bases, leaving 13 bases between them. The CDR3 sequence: CATRKGSSYEQYF. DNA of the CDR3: TGTGCCACAAGGAAGGGGTCCTCCTACGAGCAGTACTTC.

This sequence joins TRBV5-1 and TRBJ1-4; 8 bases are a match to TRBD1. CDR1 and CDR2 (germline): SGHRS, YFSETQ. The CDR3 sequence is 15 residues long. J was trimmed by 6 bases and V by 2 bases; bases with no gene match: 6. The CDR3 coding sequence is TGCGCCAGCAGCTTACCAGGGGGCGCGGATGAAAAACTGTTTTTT. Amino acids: CASSLPGGADEKLFF.

The CDR3 is CSVDLRTSGSYNEQFF. CDR3 DNA: TGCAGCGTCGACCTTCGGACTAGCGGGAGCTACAATGAGCAGTTCTTC. The chain links TRBV29-1 to TRBJ2-1; 13 bases line up with TRBD2. This CDR3 is 16 amino acids long. Trimming at V came to 6 bases and at J to 3 bases, leaving 8 bases not matched to a gene. Germline-derived CDR1 and CDR2 are SQVTM and ANQGSEA.

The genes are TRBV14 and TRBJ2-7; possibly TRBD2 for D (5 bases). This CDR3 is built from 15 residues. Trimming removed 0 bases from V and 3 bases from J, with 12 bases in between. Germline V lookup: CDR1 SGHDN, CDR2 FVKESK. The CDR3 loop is CASSQEGAVIYEQYF. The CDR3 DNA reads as TGTGCCAGCAGCCAAGAGGGAGCAGTGATCTACGAGCAGTACTTC.

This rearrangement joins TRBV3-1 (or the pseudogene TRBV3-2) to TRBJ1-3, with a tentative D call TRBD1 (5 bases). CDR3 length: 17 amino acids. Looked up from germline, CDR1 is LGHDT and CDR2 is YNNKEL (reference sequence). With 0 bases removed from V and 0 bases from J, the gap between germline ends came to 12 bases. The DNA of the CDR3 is TGTGCCAGCAGCCAAGATCTGGGGGGTTTCTCTGGAAACACCATATATTTT. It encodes CASSQDLGGFSGNTIYF.

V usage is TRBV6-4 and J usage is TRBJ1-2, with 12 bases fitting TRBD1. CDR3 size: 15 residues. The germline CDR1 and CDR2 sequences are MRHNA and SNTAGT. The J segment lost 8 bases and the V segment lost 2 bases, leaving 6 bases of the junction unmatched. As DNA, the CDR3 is TGTGCCAGCAGTGACGGGGGACAGGGGGCAGGAGGCTACACCTTC. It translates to CASSDGGQGAGGYTF.

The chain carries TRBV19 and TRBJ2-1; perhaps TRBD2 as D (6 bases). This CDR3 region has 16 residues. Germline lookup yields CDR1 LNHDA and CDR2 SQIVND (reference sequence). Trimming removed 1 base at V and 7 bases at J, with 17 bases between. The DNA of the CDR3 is TGTGCCAGTAGTATAGGTCCAGCGGGCCAGCTGAATGAGCAGTTCTTC. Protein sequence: CASSIGPAGQLNEQFF.

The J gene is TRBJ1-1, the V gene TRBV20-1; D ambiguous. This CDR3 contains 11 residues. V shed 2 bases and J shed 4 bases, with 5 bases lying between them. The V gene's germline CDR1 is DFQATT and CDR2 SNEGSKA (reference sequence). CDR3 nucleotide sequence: TGCAGTGCTAGATTCCTCACTGAAGCTTTCTTT. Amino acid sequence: CSARFLTEAFF.

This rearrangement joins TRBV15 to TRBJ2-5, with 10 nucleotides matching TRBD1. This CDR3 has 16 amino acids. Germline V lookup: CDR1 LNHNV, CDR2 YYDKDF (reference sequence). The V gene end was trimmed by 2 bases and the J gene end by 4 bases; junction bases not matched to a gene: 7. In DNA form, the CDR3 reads TGTGCCACCAGCAGAAGCGACAGGGGGCAGAGAGAGACCCAGTACTTC. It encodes CATSRSDRGQRETQYF.